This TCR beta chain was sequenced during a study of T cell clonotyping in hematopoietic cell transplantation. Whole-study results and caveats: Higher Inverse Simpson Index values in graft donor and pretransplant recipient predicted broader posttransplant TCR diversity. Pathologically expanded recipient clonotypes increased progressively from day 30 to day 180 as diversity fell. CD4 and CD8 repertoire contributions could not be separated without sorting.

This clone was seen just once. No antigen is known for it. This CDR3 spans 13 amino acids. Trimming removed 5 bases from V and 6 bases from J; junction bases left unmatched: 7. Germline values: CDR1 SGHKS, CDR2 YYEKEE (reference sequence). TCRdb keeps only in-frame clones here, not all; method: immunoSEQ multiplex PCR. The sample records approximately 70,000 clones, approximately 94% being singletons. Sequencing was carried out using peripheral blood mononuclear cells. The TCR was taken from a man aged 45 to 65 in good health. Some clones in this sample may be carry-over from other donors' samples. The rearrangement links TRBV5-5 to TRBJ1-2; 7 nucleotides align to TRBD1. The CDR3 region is CASRMTGNHGYTF. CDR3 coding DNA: TGTGCCAGCAGAATGACAGGGAATCATGGCTACACCTTC.